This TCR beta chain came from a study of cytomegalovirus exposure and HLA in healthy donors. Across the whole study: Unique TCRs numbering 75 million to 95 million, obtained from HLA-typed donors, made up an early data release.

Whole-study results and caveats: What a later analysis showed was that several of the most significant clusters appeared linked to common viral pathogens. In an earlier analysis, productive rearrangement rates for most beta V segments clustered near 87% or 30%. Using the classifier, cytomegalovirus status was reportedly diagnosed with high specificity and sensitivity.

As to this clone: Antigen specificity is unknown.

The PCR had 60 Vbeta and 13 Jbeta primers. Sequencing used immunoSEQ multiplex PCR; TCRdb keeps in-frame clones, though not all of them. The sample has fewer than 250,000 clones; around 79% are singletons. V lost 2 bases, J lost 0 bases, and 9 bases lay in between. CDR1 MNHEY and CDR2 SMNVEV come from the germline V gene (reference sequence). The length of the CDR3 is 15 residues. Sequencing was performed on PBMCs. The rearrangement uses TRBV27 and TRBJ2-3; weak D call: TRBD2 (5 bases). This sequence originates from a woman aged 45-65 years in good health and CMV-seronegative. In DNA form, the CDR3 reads TGTGCCAGCAGTTTAGGAGCGGTTAGCACAGATACGCAGTATTTT. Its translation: CASSLGAVSTDTQYF.